This paragraph reports one TCR beta chain. Its antigen is not identified. This sample is part of a study of CD8+ T cells in alopecia areata. Whole-study results and caveats: TCR sharing across patients was less clear than in mice, possibly HLA-related.

Germline values: CDR1 LNHDA, CDR2 SQIVND (reference sequence). Between the trimmed V and J ends, which lost 5 bases and 6 bases, there was a span of 10 bases. CDR3 length: 12 amino acids. Obtained from alopecia areata patients were lesional scalp punch biopsies along with peripheral blood. Extraction and reverse transcription of RNA yielded cDNA as the sequencing template. Profiling relied on immunoSEQ multiplex PCR, and the TCRdb table lists in-frame clones only, not all of them. This sample has roughly 150,000 clones, with about 51% found just once. Source: CD8+ T cells sorted from blood, taken at week 0. The J gene is TRBJ1-1, the V gene TRBV19, with a possible D match to TRBD1 (6 bases). The receptor was derived from a human donor with alopecia areata. The CDR3 protein is CASSSQGPEAFF. CDR3 in DNA: TGTGCCAGTAGTTCTCAGGGGCCTGAAGCTTTCTTT.